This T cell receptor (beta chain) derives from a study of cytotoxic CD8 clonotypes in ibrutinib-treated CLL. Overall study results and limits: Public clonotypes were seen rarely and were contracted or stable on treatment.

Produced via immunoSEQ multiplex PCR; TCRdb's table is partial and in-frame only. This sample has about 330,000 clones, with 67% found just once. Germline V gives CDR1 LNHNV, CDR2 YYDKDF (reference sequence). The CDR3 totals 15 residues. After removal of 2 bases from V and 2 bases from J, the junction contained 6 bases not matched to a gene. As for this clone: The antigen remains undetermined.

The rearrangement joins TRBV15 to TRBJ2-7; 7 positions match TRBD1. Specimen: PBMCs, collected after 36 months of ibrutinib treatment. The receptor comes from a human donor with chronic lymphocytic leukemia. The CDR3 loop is CATSRMSGTAYEQYF. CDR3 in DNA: TGTGCCACCAGCAGAATGTCCGGGACAGCCTACGAGCAGTACTTC. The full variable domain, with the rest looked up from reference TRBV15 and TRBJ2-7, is DAMVIQNPRYQVTQFGKPVTLSCSQTLNHNVMYWYQQKSSQAPKLLFHYYDKDFNNEADTPDNFQSRRPNTSFCFLDIRSPGLGDTAMYLCATSRMSGTAYEQYFGPGTRLTVT.